The rows below give T cell receptor beta chains drawn from one sample of a study of shared clonotypes between healthy human individuals. Measured with immunoSEQ multiplex PCR; TCRdb has only the in-frame clones, and not every one. The sample contains nearly 500,000 clones, 76% of which appear only once. The sample consisted of PBMCs. The receptors here all came from a woman in her thirties or forties in good health. Some clones in this sample may be carry-over from other donors' samples. Both conserved end residues are part of each CDR3. The D gene is left open where the match is weak. Some rows mark clone size as missing; the rest say once, few, many or name a class of expanded clone.

j_gene,abundance,v_gene,d_gene,CDR3nt,CDR3aa
TRBJ1-2,many,TRBV27,-,TGTGCCAGCAGTTTATCTAATACGGGCCAGGGCGGCGGTGGCTACACCTTC,CASSLSNTGQGGGGYTF
TRBJ2-6,many,TRBV6-4,-,TGTGCCAGCAGTGATGATGGGGTCTCTGGGGCCAACGTCCTGACTTTC,CASSDDGVSGANVLTF
TRBJ1-4,-,TRBV28,-,TGTGCCAGCAGTTCAAGGGGCAGTGGGGAAAAACTGTTTTTT,CASSSRGSGEKLFF
TRBJ2-1,-,TRBV9,TRBD2,TGTGCCAGCAGCGGTACCGGGACTAGTCCCTCCTACAATGAGCAGTTCTTC,CASSGTGTSPSYNEQFF
TRBJ2-1,-,TRBV5-1,TRBD2,TGCGCCAGCAGCTTGGCCGGACTAGCGGGAGGCAATGAGCAGTTCTTC,CASSLAGLAGGNEQFF
TRBJ1-3,-,TRBV5-4,TRBD1,TGTGCCAGCAGCCCGGGACAGGGGAATGGAAACACCATATATTTT,CASSPGQGNGNTIYF
TRBJ2-7,-,TRBV30,-,TGTGCCTGGAGTGTACAACCTCTGGCCTACGAGCAGTACTTC,CAWSVQPLAYEQYF
TRBJ2-6,-,TRBV13,-,TGTGCCAGCAAAGCCCAAGGTTCCTCTCCTGGGGCCAACGTCCTGACTTTC,CASKAQGSSPGANVLTF
TRBJ2-5,once,TRBV4-3,TRBD2,TGCGCCAGCAGCCTTAGACTAGCGGAATTTCAAGAGACCCAGTACTTC,CASSLRLAEFQETQYF
TRBJ1-1,-,TRBV5-1,-,TGCGCCAGCAGCCGATCGGACAGCCAGCGTGGAGCTTTCTTT,CASSRSDSQRGAFF
TRBJ2-1,-,TRBV30,-,TGTGCCTGGCAGACGGAGAGCTCCTACAATGAGCAGTTCTTC,CAWQTESSYNEQFF
TRBJ2-1,once,TRBV30,TRBD2,TGTGCCTGGAGTGTCCCCGGACTAGCGGGAGTTCAGTTCTTC,CAWSVPGLAGVQFF
TRBJ2-2,-,TRBV9,TRBD2,TGTGCCAGCAGCGTAAGGACTAGCGGGAACACCGGGGAGCTGTTTTTT,CASSVRTSGNTGELFF
TRBJ2-7,many,TRBV6-1,TRBD1,TGTGCCAGCAGTGAAGCAGGGACAGGGCGTTACGAGCAGTACTTC,CASSEAGTGRYEQYF